This T cell receptor beta chain was obtained from a study of control samples from healthy donors and cancer patients. Germline CDR1 SSHAT, CDR2 FNYEAQ (reference sequence). This CDR3 spans 15 amino acids. Sequencing was performed with immunoSEQ multiplex PCR; in TCRdb, only in-frame clones are kept and a portion is missing. The repertoire holds about 150,000 clones, with approximately 88% as singletons. This clone was counted between two and nine times. A read error may account for a junction end that differs from germline. Other DNA sequences in the same sample also yield this CDR3. V gene TRBV7-7 combines with J gene TRBJ2-1, with 8 bases matching TRBD2. The sequence came from a man aged 25 to 40 in good health. Sequencing was performed on blood. The CDR3 spells CASSKSGSSYNEQFF. CDR3 in DNA: TGTGCTAGCAGCAAAAGCGGGAGCTCCTACAATGAGCAGTTCTTC.